The clone carrying this T cell receptor (beta chain) has more than one count but fewer than ten. As yet, its antigen is unknown. This entry comes from a study of CD8 T cells in ankylosing spondylitis. Deletions cut 8 bases from V and 0 bases from J, with 11 bases between. Germline V gene sequence: CDR1 SNHLY, CDR2 FYNNEI. This CDR3 comprises 14 residues. General study points: The study identified a TCR beta motif of 7 or 8 highly homologous variants that appeared characteristic of ankylosing spondylitis blood.

Via MiXCR, TCRdb re-called the 5' RACE reads, giving one row per CDR3 protein. The sample contains fewer than 550,000 distinct CDR3 sequences, approximately 5.3% of which appear only once. The chain employs TRBV2 and TRBJ1-5; D possibly corresponds to TRBD1 (5 bases). The clonotype originates from a male donor with ankylosing spondylitis. Specimen: blood, either unsorted or a sorted T cell fraction (not recorded which). DNA of the CDR3: TGTGCCAGCTCGGACATGAATAGCAATCAGCCCCAGCATTTT. Translated: CASSDMNSNQPQHF. Combining the CDR3 with reference TRBV2 and TRBJ1-5 gives the whole variable domain EPEVTQTPSHQVTQMGQEVILRCVPISNHLYFYWYRQILGQKVEFLVSFYNNEISEKSEIFDDQFSVERPDGSNFTLKIRSTKLEDSAMYFCASSDMNSNQPQHFGDGTRLSIL.